The rows below give T cell receptor beta chains drawn from one sample of a study of Ad26.COV2.S vaccination and SARS-CoV-2 variants. The data were produced by immunoSEQ multiplex PCR, yet TCRdb's version contains in-frame clones alone and is incomplete. This sample has 350,000 to 500,000 clones; about 91% occur once, and the top ten carry roughly 2.5%. Sequencing used peripheral blood, obtained in a trial of Ad26.COV2.S vaccine versus placebo. The receptors were sampled from a person aged 18-65 years who received the Ad26.COV2.S COVID-19 vaccine or a placebo. The CDR3 runs from the conserved cysteine through the conserved F or W. The D gene is left open where the match is weak. Clone size, where shown, is once, few, many, or a class for clones that have expanded.

j_call v_call d_call clone_size cdr3_aa cdr3_nt
TRBJ1-1 TRBV7-9 TRBD1 NA CASSLGQGVETEAFF TGTGCCAGCAGCTTGGGACAGGGGGTCGAAACTGAAGCTTTCTTT
TRBJ2-2 TRBV6-6 NA NA CASSYAGMVDGELFF TGTGCCAGCAGTTACGCGGGTATGGTGGACGGGGAGCTGTTTTTT
TRBJ2-3 TRBV7-2 NA NA CASREGMWADTQYF TGTGCCAGCAGGGAGGGAATGTGGGCAGATACGCAGTATTTT
TRBJ1-1 TRBV7-3 NA NA CASSQGMNTEAFF TGTGCCAGCAGTCAGGGGATGAACACTGAAGCTTTCTTT
TRBJ1-5 TRBV27 NA NA CASSLWQGYQPQHF TGTGCCAGCAGTTTATGGCAGGGTTATCAGCCCCAGCATTTT
TRBJ1-1 TRBV30 NA NA CAWSYSPNTEAFF TGTGCCTGGAGTTACAGTCCGAACACTGAAGCTTTCTTT
TRBJ2-1 TRBV5-1 NA NA CASSLPRAPYNEQFF TGCGCCAGCAGTCTCCCCCGGGCACCCTACAATGAGCAGTTCTTC
TRBJ2-1 TRBV7-9 NA NA CASSGSAGFYNEQFF TGTGCCAGCAGCGGGTCGGCAGGGTTCTACAATGAGCAGTTCTTC
TRBJ1-1 TRBV6-2/TRBV6-3 NA NA CASSKNPGRLGNTEAFF TGTGCCAGCAGTAAAAATCCGGGACGCCTGGGGAACACTGAAGCTTTCTTT
TRBJ1-2 TRBV7-2 NA once CASSPQSYGYTF TGTGCCAGCAGCCCCCAGAGCTATGGCTACACCTTC
TRBJ1-2 TRBV6-5 NA NA CASSYSSRDRSYTF TGTGCCAGCAGTTACTCGAGCAGGGATAGAAGCTACACCTTC